This T cell receptor beta chain was recovered during a study of blood T cell repertoires in COVID-19. Study at large: The samples span acute and convalescent COVID-19 from the United States, Italy and Spain. Sample material is recorded as cDNA or gDNA derived from T cells, B-cell-depleted T cells, or PBMCs.

Trimming shortened V by 0 bases and J by 7 bases, and 10 bases separated the two germline ends. The CDR3 covers 15 residues. CDR1 is LGHDT and CDR2 is YNNKEL in the germline V gene (reference sequence). Here immunoSEQ multiplex PCR was the method, and the copy in TCRdb shows in-frame clones only, minus some. The sample contains nearly 300,000 clones, 65% to 85% of which appear only once. Sequencing was done on a sample of peripheral blood. This clonotype originated in a human donor with COVID-19, enrolled during active disease. The donor label of this sample is uncertain. J is TRBJ1-6 and V is TRBV3-1 (or the pseudogene TRBV3-2), with D perhaps matching TRBD1 (5 bases). The CDR3: CASSQDRVLNSPLHF. CDR3 nucleotide sequence: TGTGCCAGCAGCCAAGACAGGGTCCTGAATTCACCCCTCCACTTT.